One and the same sample provided the 4 T cell receptor beta chains below, sequenced in a study of control samples from healthy donors and cancer patients. Only in-frame clones appear in the TCRdb table, and some are missing; sequencing was by immunoSEQ multiplex PCR. The profile shows roughly 120,000 clones, about 94% of them singletons. The specimen sequenced was blood. The receptors were gathered from a young man in good health.

This chain joins TRBV7-9 and TRBJ2-5; TRBD2 matches at 12 bases. The CDR3 has 17 residues. CDR1 and CDR2 from the germline V gene are SEHNR and FQNEAQ (reference sequence). Losses at the gene ends were 5 bases for V and 5 bases for J; bases not matched to a gene: 12. CDR3 coding DNA: TGTGCCAGCAGCCCGCGGAAGACTAGCGGGGGAGGGGAGACCCAGTACTTC. Translated: CASSPRKTSGGGETQYF.

A note on this clone: The same CDR3 arises from other DNA sequences in this sample as well. The chain is built from TRBV7-9 and TRBJ1-1; D is perhaps TRBD1 (5 bases). CDR3 length equals 15 residues. V lost 5 bases, J lost 1 base, and 14 bases lay in between. The germline V gene encodes CDR1 SEHNR and CDR2 FQNEAQ (reference sequence). The CDR3 DNA is TGTGCCAGCAGCCTCCCGGGGGGATCGAACACTGAAGCTTTCTTT. Its protein product is CASSLPGGSNTEAFF. The full variable domain, with the rest looked up from reference TRBV7-9 and TRBJ1-1, is DTGVSQNPRHKITKRGQNVTFRCDPISEHNRLYWYRQTLGQGPEFLTYFQNEAQLEKSRLLSDRFSAERPKGSFSTLEIQRTEQGDSAMYLCASSLPGGSNTEAFFGQGTRLTVV.

V usage is TRBV4-1 and J usage is TRBJ2-5; D unclear. The germline V gene has CDR1 MGHRA and CDR2 YSYEKL. V lost 0 bases to trimming and J lost 5 bases, with 16 bases between them. The CDR3 covers 16 residues. For the CDR3, the DNA is TGCGCCAGCAGCCAAGAGGTGGGTGGGCTGGGTGAGACCCAGTACTTC. Translation gives CASSQEVGGLGETQYF.

The J gene is TRBJ2-3, the V gene TRBV10-3, with a weak D call TRBD1 (6 bases). Trimming shortened V by 6 bases and J by 0 bases, and 10 bases separated the two germline ends. The CDR3 is 14 residues long. Germline V lookup: CDR1 ENHRY, CDR2 SYGVKD. The CDR3 spells CAISTGHSTDTQYF. CDR3 bases: TGTGCCATCAGCACGGGACACAGCACAGATACGCAGTATTTT.